This section outlines one TCR beta chain sequence together with its context. What it recognizes is unknown. The sample belongs to a study of shared clonotypes between healthy human individuals. Study-level information: Three plates were used per donor for CD4 naive, three for CD4 memory, two for CD8 naive and one for CD8 memory.

The table came from immunoSEQ multiplex PCR; TCRdb's copy has only in-frame clones and leaves some out. The table lists 600,000 to 700,000 clones, more than 70% of them singletons, with around 1.7% in the top ten. The CDR3 loop spans 13 amino acids. Trimming left V 1 base short and J 6 bases short, with 7 bases between. CDR1 and CDR2 (germline): SGHNT, YYREEE (reference sequence). Donors had no recently reported acute infections or vaccinations and were HIV-negative. All of the donors resided in Nashville, Tennessee, and each was a Caucasian adult. The study, taken as a whole, reports: Relative to clonotypes present in all four donors, those not shared had lower generation probabilities.

This clonotype originated in a woman in her twenties or thirties in good health. Specimen: memory CD4+ T cells sorted from blood. Noted subset: CD45RA-negative fraction. This chain links TRBV5-4 with TRBJ2-2, with D unclear. This CDR3 is CASSLRHAGELFF. CDR3 in DNA: TGTGCCAGCAGCTTGCGTCACGCCGGGGAGCTGTTTTTT.